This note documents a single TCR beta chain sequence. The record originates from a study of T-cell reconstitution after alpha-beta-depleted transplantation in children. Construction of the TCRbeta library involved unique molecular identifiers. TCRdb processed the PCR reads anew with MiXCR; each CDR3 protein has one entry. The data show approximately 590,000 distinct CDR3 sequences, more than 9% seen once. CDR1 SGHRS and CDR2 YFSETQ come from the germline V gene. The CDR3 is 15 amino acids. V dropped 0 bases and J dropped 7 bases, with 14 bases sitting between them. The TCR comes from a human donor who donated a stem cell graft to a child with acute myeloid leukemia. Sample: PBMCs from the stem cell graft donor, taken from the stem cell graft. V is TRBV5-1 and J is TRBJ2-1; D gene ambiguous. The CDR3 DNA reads TGCGCCAGCAGCTTGGGGCCCCCAAGTAGGAATGAGCAGTTCTTC. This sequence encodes CASSLGPPSRNEQFF.